This T cell receptor beta chain was identified during a study of CD8+ T cells in alopecia areata. Study information: Affected scalp percentage gauged treated patients' severity. Notes on the study in general: Higher clonality than in normal scalp was seen in lesional scalp, especially alopecia totalis/universalis.

On this clone itself: Antigen unknown.

The sequencing template was cDNA reverse transcribed from extracted RNA. Libraries were prepared by immunoSEQ multiplex PCR; TCRdb keeps only in-frame clonotypes and omits some of them. The table records over 100,000 clones, less than 75% of them present only once. Treatment in this sample: oral pan-JAK inhibitor, 5-10 mg twice daily. Lesional scalp punch biopsies and peripheral blood came from alopecia areata patients. V lost 6 bases to trimming and J lost 2 bases; unmatched junction nucleotides: 4. Germline V lookup: CDR1 ENHRY, CDR2 SYGVKD. The CDR3 has 14 residues. The sample was CD8+ T cells sorted from blood, taken at week 24, from a patient treated with tofacitinib. The TCR was taken from a human donor with alopecia areata. This chain connects TRBV10-3 to TRBJ2-7; 10 bases match TRBD1. CDR3 amino acids: CAISGGTGAYEQYF. The CDR3 coding sequence is TGTGCCATCAGCGGGGGGACAGGGGCCTACGAGCAGTACTTC.